Presented here are 3 T cell receptor beta chains from one specimen sequenced in a study of cytomegalovirus exposure and HLA in healthy donors. 60 Vbeta and 13 Jbeta primers were used in PCR. Repertoires were generated with immunoSEQ multiplex PCR, while TCRdb's copy carries only in-frame clones and drops some. The sample consists of about 90,000 clones, roughly 66% of them appearing once. The sequenced material came from PBMCs. The source is a man younger than 40 in good health and CMV-seronegative.

This clone has more than one count but fewer than ten. The chain recombines TRBV4-3 with TRBJ2-3; D is ambiguous. Between the trimmed V and J ends, which lost 0 bases and 5 bases, there was a span of 15 bases. Germline V gene lookup returns CDR1 LGHNA and CDR2 YSLEER. The CDR3 has 16 amino acids. The CDR3 spells CASSQDSTYVGDTQYF. In DNA, the CDR3 is TGCGCCAGCAGCCAAGACTCTACCTATGTTGGAGATACGCAGTATTTT.

This clone was found once. J is TRBJ1-6 and V is TRBV5-5; D might be TRBD1 (5 bases). V lost 0 bases to trimming and J lost 14 bases, with 18 bases between them. Germline CDR1 and CDR2: SGHKS and YYEKEE (reference sequence). The CDR3 runs 15 residues. CDR3 protein: CASSLVAQDLFTLHF. In nucleotides, the CDR3 is TGTGCCAGCAGCTTGGTTGCACAGGATTTGTTCACCCTCCACTTT.

This chain links TRBV10-3 with TRBJ2-2, with D maybe TRBD1 (5 bases). Per the germline V gene, CDR1 is ENHRY and CDR2 is SYGVKD. CDR3 length: 15 amino acids. V lost 7 bases and J lost 6, with 18 bases in between. CDR3: CAITKGQETAGELFF. The DNA for the CDR3 is TGTGCCATCACCAAGGGGCAGGAGACCGCCGGGGAGCTGTTTTTT.